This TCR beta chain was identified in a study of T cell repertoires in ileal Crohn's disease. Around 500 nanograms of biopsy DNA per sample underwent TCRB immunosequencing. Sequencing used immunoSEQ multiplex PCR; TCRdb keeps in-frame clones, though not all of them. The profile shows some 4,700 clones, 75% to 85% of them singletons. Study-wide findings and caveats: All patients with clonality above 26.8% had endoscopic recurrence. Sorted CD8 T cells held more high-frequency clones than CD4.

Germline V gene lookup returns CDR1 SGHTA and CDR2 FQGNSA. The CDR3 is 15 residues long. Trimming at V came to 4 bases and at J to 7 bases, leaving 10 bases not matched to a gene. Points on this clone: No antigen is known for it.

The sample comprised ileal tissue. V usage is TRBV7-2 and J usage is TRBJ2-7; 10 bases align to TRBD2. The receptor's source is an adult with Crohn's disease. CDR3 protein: CASSSQRGGVEEQYF. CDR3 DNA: TGTGCCAGCAGCTCTCAGCGGGGGGGTGTTGAGGAGCAGTACTTC.